The 18 T cell receptor beta chains below were found in one sample sequenced in a study of cytomegalovirus exposure and HLA in healthy donors (dated by TCRdb to the late 2010s). Libraries were built with the immunoSEQ multiplex PCR assay. For the multiplex PCR, a mixture combining 60 forward primers for TCR Vbeta segments and 13 reverse primers for TCR Jbeta segments was used. This is the immuneACCESS table as TCRdb keeps it, with only in-frame sequences that have V and J called. A part of the clones is gone; compared with another copy, unresolved V genes explain less than half, and the rest is unexplained. The sample includes 150,000 or so clones, with nearly 80% observed a single time. The top ten clonotypes cover 3% of the sample. The sample taken for sequencing was PBMCs. The receptors derive from a man aged 35 to 55 in good health and CMV-seropositive.

This clone was seen once. This chain uses TRBV28 with TRBJ2-7, with a weak D call TRBD2 (5 bases). Germline V lookup: CDR1 MDHEN, CDR2 SYDVKM. This CDR3 spans 12 amino acids. V lost 6 bases and J 2 bases, leaving 8 bases between the germline ends. The CDR3 DNA is TGTGCCAGCAGGGGAGACCCCTACGAGCAGTACTTC. Its translation: CASRGDPYEQYF.

The sample holds one count of this clone. CDR3 sequence reads: CSVEDTGQVNTEAFF. The DNA of the CDR3 is TGCAGCGTTGAAGACACGGGACAGGTAAACACTGAAGCTTTCTTT. The chain uses TRBV29-1 and TRBJ1-1; TRBD1 aligns across 8 bases. In germline, CDR1 is SQVTM, CDR2 ANQGSEA. CDR3 size: 15 residues. Losses at the gene ends were 0 bases for V and 2 bases for J; bases not matched to a gene: 5.

As DNA, the CDR3 is TGTGCCAGCTTGGACAGTGGACAATACGAGCAGTACTTC. This encodes CASLDSGQYEQYF. The rearrangement joins TRBV2 to TRBJ2-7; D perhaps matches TRBD1 (6 bases). Germline V lookup: CDR1 SNHLY, CDR2 FYNNEI. This CDR3 has 13 residues. The ends were cut back, 8 bases at V and 4 bases at J, with 15 bases in the middle.

The chain combines TRBV6-5 with TRBJ2-7; D is possibly TRBD1 (5 bases). V lost 2 bases and J 5 bases, leaving 7 bases between the germline ends. Germline CDR1 MNHEY, CDR2 SVGAGI. The CDR3 is 12 residues long. CDR3 coding DNA: TGTGCCAGCAGTTACCTAGGGGACGAGCAGTACTTC. This sequence encodes CASSYLGDEQYF.

The V call is TRBV6-1, the J call TRBJ2-5; TRBD2 agrees at 8 bases. Trimming took 3 bases from V and 0 from J; bases not matched to a gene: 6. The CDR3 has 16 amino acids. Germline V gives CDR1 MNHNS, CDR2 SASEGT. This CDR3 is CASSELGSGNQETQYF. CDR3 coding DNA: TGTGCCAGCAGTGAGCTGGGTAGCGGGAACCAAGAGACCCAGTACTTC.

The chain carries TRBV9 and TRBJ1-1, with 7 bases matching TRBD1. The V gene's germline CDR1 is SGDLS and CDR2 YYNGEE. The CDR3 is made up of 13 amino acids. Germline trimming cut 0 bases from V and 8 bases from J; bases unmatched to any gene: 4. CDR3 region: CASSVGQGFEAFF. In nucleotides, the CDR3 is TGTGCCAGCAGCGTAGGACAGGGCTTCGAAGCTTTCTTT.

In the case of this clone: Other DNA sequences of this sample code for an identical CDR3. V gene TRBV7-8 combines with J gene TRBJ1-5, with a possible D match to TRBD1 (5 bases). Germline CDR1 is SGHVS and CDR2 is FQNEAQ. Trimming stripped 0 bases from V and 0 bases from J, with 12 bases between. This CDR3 spans 17 amino acids. CDR3 sequence: CASSLAVGANSNQPQHF. The CDR3 DNA reads TGTGCCAGCAGCTTAGCGGTTGGGGCGAATAGCAATCAGCCCCAGCATTTT.

There are a few counts of this clone. The chain combines TRBV19 with TRBJ2-1, with 10 bases identical to TRBD1. In germline, CDR1 is LNHDA, CDR2 SQIVND (reference sequence). The CDR3 consists of 13 residues. Losses at the gene ends were 8 bases for V and 5 bases for J; bases not matched to a gene: 3. The CDR3 here is CASEDRGHNEQFF. The CDR3 coding sequence is TGTGCCAGTGAAGACAGGGGGCACAATGAGCAGTTCTTC. Full variable domain (rest looked up from reference TRBV19 and TRBJ2-1): DGGITQSPKYLFRKEGQNVTLSCEQNLNHDAMYWYRQDPGQGLRLIYYSQIVNDFQKGDIAEGYSVSREKKESFPLTVTSAQKNPTAFYLCASEDRGHNEQFFGPGTRLTVL.

The chain recombines TRBV2 with TRBJ2-2; tentatively, D is TRBD1 (6 bases). Trimming left V 7 bases short and J 3 bases short, with 9 bases between. CDR1 is SNHLY, CDR2 FYNNEI, per germline. The CDR3 is 13 residues long. The CDR3 DNA reads TGTGCCAGCAACAGGGATTACACCGGGGAGCTGTTTTTT. Its protein is CASNRDYTGELFF.

The CDR3 DNA reads as TGTGCCAGCAGCTGGGAGAGAACTTCACCCCTCCACTTT. This translates into CASSWERTSPLHF. The chain carries TRBV28 and TRBJ1-6; no clear D. The CDR3 runs 13 residues. Per the germline V gene, CDR1 is MDHEN and CDR2 is SYDVKM. V was clipped by 6 bases and J by 9 bases, with 12 bases between them.

J is TRBJ2-7 and V is TRBV6-1; D is perhaps TRBD1 (5 bases). V dropped 6 bases and J dropped 3 bases, with 12 bases sitting between them. The CDR3 has 13 amino acids. The germline V gene has CDR1 MNHNS and CDR2 SASEGT. The CDR3 coding sequence is TGTGCCAGCAGCCCCAGGGCGAACTACGAGCAGTACTTC. Protein: CASSPRANYEQYF.

The J gene is TRBJ2-1, the V gene TRBV7-3, with unresolved D. CDR1 is SGHTA and CDR2 is FQGTGA in the germline V gene. V dropped 5 bases and J dropped 10 bases, with 15 bases sitting between them. The CDR3 is 13 amino acids. Written as DNA, the CDR3 is TGTGCCAGCAGCACCGCTAGTCTTGGAGAGCAGTTCTTC. This sequence encodes CASSTASLGEQFF.

The V call is TRBV5-1, the J call TRBJ2-3; the match to TRBD2 covers 12 bases. V dropped 1 base and J dropped 4; count of bases not matched to a gene: 4. The germline V gene encodes CDR1 SGHRS and CDR2 YFSETQ. The CDR3 covers 16 residues. The CDR3 DNA reads TGCGCCAGCAGCTTGCTAGCGGGAGGGCCCGCAGATACGCAGTATTTT. This gives the protein CASSLLAGGPADTQYF. Drawing the rest from reference TRBV5-1 and TRBJ2-3, the complete variable domain is KAGVTQTPRYLIKTRGQQVTLSCSPISGHRSVSWYQQTPGQGLQFLFEYFSETQRNKGNFPGRFSGRQFSNSRSEMNVSTLELGDSALYLCASSLLAGGPADTQYFGPGTRLTVL.

This chain joins TRBV6-6 and TRBJ2-1; 10 bases map to TRBD2. The CDR3 length is 15 residues. The germline gives CDR1 MNHNY, CDR2 SVGAGI (reference sequence). The trim removed 5 bases at V and 0 bases at J, leaving 1 base unmatched. The CDR3 loop is CASSASGSSYNEQFF. DNA for the CDR3: TGTGCCAGCAGTGCTAGCGGGAGCTCCTACAATGAGCAGTTCTTC.

The chain has TRBV5-3 and TRBJ2-5; 9 bases agree with TRBD2. TRBV5-3 is an ORF for which the function is uncertain. V gave up 0 bases and J gave up 5 bases; unmatched junction bases: 11. CDR3 length: 17 amino acids. The CDR3 bases are TGTGCCAGAAGCTTGGTCTCTAGCGGGACGAGTTGGGAGACCCAGTACTTC. Translated: CARSLVSSGTSWETQYF.

The chain joins TRBV9 to TRBJ1-1, with TRBD1 identical over 7 bases. CDR1 and CDR2 from the germline V gene are SGDLS and YYNGEE. V lost 0 bases to trimming and J lost 5 bases; unmatched junction nucleotides: 7. CDR3 length: 15 amino acids. CDR3 sequence reads: CASSVGSTGRTEAFF. CDR3 coding DNA: TGTGCCAGCAGCGTAGGCTCGACAGGGAGAACTGAAGCTTTCTTT.

The chain carries TRBV6-5 and TRBJ2-7; 10 bases agree with TRBD2. Per the germline V gene, CDR1 is MNHEY and CDR2 is SVGAGI. The CDR3 is 16 amino acids. V shed 4 bases and J 4 bases; nucleotides not matched to a gene: 10. In DNA, the CDR3 is TGTGCCAGCAGTTTAGCGGGAGGTACCCAAAGGTACGAGCAGTACTTC. Residues: CASSLAGGTQRYEQYF.

The chain recombines TRBV29-1 with TRBJ2-5; D gene unclear. CDR3 length: 13 residues. V was trimmed by 3 bases and J by 4 bases, leaving 12 bases between them. Germline loops: CDR1 SQVTM, CDR2 ANQGSEA. For the CDR3, the DNA is TGCAGCGTTGATGGGCCCCATGGAGAGACCCAGTACTTC. It encodes CSVDGPHGETQYF.